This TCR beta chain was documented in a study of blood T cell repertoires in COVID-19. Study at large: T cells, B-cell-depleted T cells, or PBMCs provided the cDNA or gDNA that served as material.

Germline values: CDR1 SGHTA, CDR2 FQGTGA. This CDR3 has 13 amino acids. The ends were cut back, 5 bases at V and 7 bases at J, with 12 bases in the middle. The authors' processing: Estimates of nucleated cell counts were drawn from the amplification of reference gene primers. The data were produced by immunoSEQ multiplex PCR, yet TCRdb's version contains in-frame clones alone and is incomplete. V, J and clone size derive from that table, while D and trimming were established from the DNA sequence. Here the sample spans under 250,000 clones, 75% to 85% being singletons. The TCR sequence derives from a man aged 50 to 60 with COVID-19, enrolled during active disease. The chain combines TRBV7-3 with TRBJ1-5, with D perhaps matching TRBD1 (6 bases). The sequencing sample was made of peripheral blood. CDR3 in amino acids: CASSIGGGQPQHF. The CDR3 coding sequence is TGTGCCAGCAGCATTGGGGGCGGGCAGCCCCAGCATTTT.